What follows are 25 T cell receptor beta chains derived from one specimen sequenced in a study of OX40 agonist ivuxolimab in advanced cancers. The assay was immunoSEQ multiplex PCR, and TCRdb's table has in-frame clones only and misses some. The repertoire holds some 79,000 clones, 88% seen once, with roughly 4% in the top ten. The sequences come from CD4+ or CD8+ T cells sorted from blood, collected in a trial of the OX40 agonist ivuxolimab. All receptors come from an adult with an advanced solid tumor such as melanoma, head and neck, liver or kidney cancer.

The V call is TRBV5-1, the J call TRBJ1-5; D might be TRBD1 (5 bases). Trimming removed 0 bases at V and 7 bases at J, with 14 bases between. The length of the CDR3 is 15 residues. The V gene's germline CDR1 is SGHRS and CDR2 YFSETQ. This chain's CDR3 is CASSLDGGGRQPQHF. Here the CDR3 DNA reads TGCGCCAGCAGCTTGGATGGGGGAGGGAGGCAGCCCCAGCATTTT.

CDR3: CASSPSGQGSAYGYTF. CDR3 sequence (DNA): TGTGCCAGCTCACCTTCGGGACAGGGTTCTGCCTATGGCTACACCTTC. The chain has TRBV18 and TRBJ1-2; 9 bases agree with TRBD1. The CDR3 sequence is 16 residues long. Trimming cost V 3 bases and J 4 bases; bases outside gene matches: 9. The germline gives CDR1 KGHSH, CDR2 LQKENI.

The rearrangement uses TRBV5-8 and TRBJ2-6; D might be TRBD1 (5 bases). CDR1 SGHTS and CDR2 YDEGEE come from the germline V gene. This CDR3 contains 16 residues. V shed 5 bases and J shed 1 base, with 13 bases lying between them. The CDR3 loop reads CASSHSPGSGANVLTF. The CDR3 DNA sequence: TGTGCCAGCAGTCACTCCCCAGGGTCTGGGGCCAACGTCCTGACTTTC.

This clone was seen just once. The sample holds other DNA sequences that translate to the same CDR3. The chain combines TRBV10-3 with TRBJ2-7, with D perhaps assigned TRBD1 or TRBD2 (5 bases each). The V gene lost 9 bases and the J gene lost 2 bases, with 17 bases spanning the gap. Germline values: CDR1 ENHRY, CDR2 SYGVKD. The CDR3 length is 14 residues. The CDR3 loop reads CAMKGSGPTYEQYF. Here the CDR3 DNA reads TGTGCCATGAAGGGATCGGGACCGACCTACGAGCAGTACTTC.

This rearrangement joins TRBV5-1 to TRBJ2-3, with 8 bases fitting TRBD2. CDR1 is SGHRS and CDR2 is YFSETQ in the germline V gene. J gave up 0 bases and V 4 bases, and 4 bases lay outside the gene matches. The CDR3 length is 15 residues. CDR3 region: CASSISGASTDTQYF. The CDR3 nucleotides are TGCGCCAGCAGCATTAGCGGGGCTAGCACAGATACGCAGTATTTT.

The genes are TRBV18 and TRBJ2-6; the D is unclear. Looked up from germline, CDR1 is KGHSH and CDR2 is LQKENI. V was trimmed by 4 bases and J by 0 bases, leaving 4 bases between them. The CDR3 loop spans 14 amino acids. CDR3 in amino acids: CASSQSSGANVLTF. The CDR3 DNA is TGTGCCAGCTCACAGAGCTCTGGGGCCAACGTCCTGACTTTC.

This clone was counted only a few times. The V and J genes are TRBV11-3 and TRBJ2-1, with no clear D. V was pared by 0 bases and J by 0 bases, with 9 bases between. The V gene's germline CDR1 is SGHNT and CDR2 YENEEA. The CDR3 totals 16 residues. CDR3: CASSLDGPSSYNEQFF. The DNA of the CDR3 is TGTGCCAGCAGCTTAGATGGCCCTAGCTCCTACAATGAGCAGTTCTTC.

The chain carries TRBV4-2 and TRBJ2-7; 10 bases fit TRBD1. The V gene's germline CDR1 is LGHNA and CDR2 YNFKEQ. The CDR3 is made up of 17 amino acids. Germline trimming cut 0 bases from V and 6 bases from J; bases unmatched to any gene: 11. The CDR3 loop reads CASSQDLAPGQGIEQYF. In DNA form, the CDR3 reads TGTGCCAGCAGCCAAGATCTAGCCCCGGGACAGGGGATCGAGCAGTACTTC.

This sequence joins TRBV5-1 and TRBJ1-1; 8 bases map to TRBD1. Germline assignment: CDR1 SGHRS and CDR2 YFSETQ. The CDR3 has 15 residues. V dropped 2 bases and J dropped 5; count of bases not matched to a gene: 8. CDR3 sequence reads: CASSFTGGEWTEAFF. As DNA, the CDR3 is TGCGCCAGCAGCTTCACAGGGGGGGAGTGGACTGAAGCTTTCTTT.

The genes are TRBV5-4 and TRBJ2-1, with TRBD2 identical over 9 bases. Per germline, CDR1 SGHNT and CDR2 YYREEE (reference sequence). Trimming took 0 bases from V and 4 from J; bases not matched to a gene: 5. The CDR3 has 16 residues. CDR3 protein: CASSLAPTSGYNEQFF. In DNA, the CDR3 is TGTGCCAGCAGCTTGGCCCCGACTAGCGGTTACAATGAGCAGTTCTTC.

The chain couples TRBV7-6 to TRBJ2-5, with D uncertain. The CDR3 has 14 amino acids. CDR1 is SGHVS, CDR2 FNYEAQ, per germline. V dropped 5 bases and J dropped 5 bases, with 15 bases sitting between them. CDR3 in DNA: TGTGCCAGCAGCGACCGAATTGGAACGGAGACCCAGTACTTC. Residues: CASSDRIGTETQYF. Variable domain in full (rest from reference TRBV7-6 and TRBJ2-5): GAGVSQSPRYKVTKRGQDVALRCDPISGHVSLYWYRQALGQGPEFLTYFNYEAQQDKSGLPNDRFSAERPEGSISTLTIQRTEQRDSAMYRCASSDRIGTETQYFGPGTRLLVL.

The chain uses TRBV6-1 and TRBJ2-3; 10 bases align to TRBD2. This CDR3 is built from 13 residues. J lost 8 bases, V lost 9 bases, and 8 bases had no gene match. Germline V lookup: CDR1 MNHNS, CDR2 SASEGT. The DNA for the CDR3 is TGTGCCAGTACTAGCGGGGCGCAGGGTACGCAGTATTTT. It codes for CASTSGAQGTQYF.

The chain has TRBV30 and TRBJ1-5; no firm D call. The V and J ends lost 5 bases and 1 base respectively, with 12 bases between them. From germline, CDR1 is GTSNPN and CDR2 SVGIG (reference sequence). The CDR3 runs to 14 residues. Here the CDR3 reads CAWGSGVSNQPQHF. In nucleotides, the CDR3 is TGTGCCTGGGGAAGCGGGGTAAGCAATCAGCCCCAGCATTTT.

This chain links TRBV28 with TRBJ1-2, with TRBD1 matching over 8 bases. CDR1 is MDHEN and CDR2 is SYDVKM in the germline V gene. The trim removed 6 bases at V and 8 bases at J, leaving 8 bases unmatched. The CDR3 loop spans 13 amino acids. This CDR3 is CASRVGQGDGYTF. In DNA, the CDR3 is TGTGCCAGCAGAGTTGGACAGGGAGACGGCTACACCTTC.

The CDR3 bases are TGCAGTGCACTTTACAATGAGCAGTTCTTC. The encoded protein is CSALYNEQFF. V is TRBV20-1 and J is TRBJ2-1; D not certain. Per germline, CDR1 DFQATT and CDR2 SNEGSKA (reference sequence). Deletions cut 6 bases from V and 4 bases from J, with 4 bases between. This CDR3 is 10 amino acids long.

This sequence joins TRBV2 and TRBJ2-2; 9 bases match TRBD1. CDR1 and CDR2 from the germline V gene are SNHLY and FYNNEI. This CDR3 comprises 15 residues. Unmatched junction bases numbered 9, after V lost 5 bases and J lost 8 bases. The CDR3 bases are TGTGCCAGCAGTCGGGACAGGGACTCATTTGGGGAGCTGTTTTTT. Residues: CASSRDRDSFGELFF.

This clone has a single count. The gene calls are TRBV19 and TRBJ2-2; D is perhaps TRBD1 (6 bases). The CDR3 is made up of 19 amino acids. The germline gives CDR1 LNHDA, CDR2 SQIVND (reference sequence). V was pared by 2 bases and J by 1 base, with 20 bases between. The CDR3 sequence: CASSIRQGSLLRNTGELFF. CDR3 coding DNA: TGTGCCAGTAGTATAAGGCAGGGGAGCCTTTTAAGGAACACCGGGGAGCTGTTTTTT.

This chain uses TRBV7-3 with TRBJ2-3; the match to TRBD2 covers 13 bases. Losses at the gene ends were 4 bases for V and 4 bases for J; bases not matched to a gene: 5. The CDR3 length is 16 residues. Per germline, CDR1 SGHTA and CDR2 FQGTGA. CDR3 in amino acids: CASSSGLAGVADTQYF. The CDR3 DNA reads TGTGCCAGCAGCTCCGGACTAGCGGGAGTGGCAGATACGCAGTATTTT.

This sequence joins TRBV10-3 and TRBJ2-7; TRBD2 aligns across 12 bases. The CDR3 runs 15 residues. With 6 bases clipped from V and 0 bases from J, the junction kept 3 bases outside the gene matches. Germline loops: CDR1 ENHRY, CDR2 SYGVKD. The CDR3 region is CAIRTTSGSSYEQYF. The DNA for the CDR3 is TGTGCCATCAGGACGACTAGCGGGAGCTCCTACGAGCAGTACTTC.

J is TRBJ1-1 and V is TRBV5-6; perhaps TRBD1 as D (5 bases). Germline values: CDR1 SGHDT, CDR2 YYEEEE. Trimming pared 3 bases from V and 5 bases from J, leaving 17 bases between. The CDR3 has 15 amino acids. The CDR3 loop reads CASSSRGRPGTEAFF. As DNA, the CDR3 is TGTGCCAGCAGCTCAAGGGGACGGCCGGGGACTGAAGCTTTCTTT.

The chain employs TRBV7-4 and TRBJ2-2; a possible D gene is TRBD2 (5 bases). The CDR3 consists of 18 residues. Germline V gene sequence: CDR1 SGHVT, CDR2 SQSDAQ. V gave up 1 base and J gave up 0 bases, with 15 bases separating them. CDR3: CASSLVNRGPTNTGELFF. DNA for the CDR3: TGTGCCAGCAGCTTAGTTAATAGAGGGCCGACGAACACCGGGGAGCTGTTTTTT.

The chain uses TRBV11-3 and TRBJ2-5; D not resolved. V was trimmed by 2 bases and J by 2 bases, leaving 9 bases between them. Germline loops: CDR1 SGHNT, CDR2 YENEEA. The CDR3 is made up of 14 amino acids. CDR3 nucleotide sequence: TGTGCCAGCAGCTTATCCGGCGGACAAGAGACCCAGTACTTC. It encodes CASSLSGGQETQYF. The whole variable domain, filled in from reference TRBV11-3 and TRBJ2-5, reads EAGVVQSPRYKIIEKKQPVAFWCNPISGHNTLYWYLQNLGQGPELLIRYENEEAVDDSQLPKDRFSAERLKGVDSTLKIQPAELGDSAVYLCASSLSGGQETQYFGPGTRLLVL.

The chain is built from TRBV18 and TRBJ2-7, with 8 nucleotides matching TRBD1. Unmatched junction bases numbered 6, after V lost 2 bases and J lost 3 bases. Germline CDR1 reads KGHSH; CDR2 reads LQKENI. The CDR3 has 15 residues. Here the CDR3 reads CASSPNPGQVYEQYF. CDR3 DNA: TGTGCCAGCTCACCAAATCCGGGACAGGTCTACGAGCAGTACTTC.

The CDR3 bases are TGCGCCAGCAGCTTGGCCGGCGGGAGCACGTACAATGAGCAGTTCTTC. This sequence encodes CASSLAGGSTYNEQFF. This rearrangement joins TRBV5-1 to TRBJ2-1; 7 bases align to TRBD2. J was trimmed by 4 bases and V by 0 bases; bases with no gene match: 7. Germline CDR1 reads SGHRS; CDR2 reads YFSETQ. CDR3 length equals 16 residues.

This chain joins TRBV28 and TRBJ2-7; D call uncertain. The CDR3 consists of 13 residues. V was shortened by 1 base and J by 4 bases, with 8 bases between the two germline ends. Germline-derived CDR1 and CDR2 are MDHEN and SYDVKM. In DNA, the CDR3 is TGTGCCAGCAGTTTATATACCATTTACGAGCAGTACTTC. It yields the protein CASSLYTIYEQYF.